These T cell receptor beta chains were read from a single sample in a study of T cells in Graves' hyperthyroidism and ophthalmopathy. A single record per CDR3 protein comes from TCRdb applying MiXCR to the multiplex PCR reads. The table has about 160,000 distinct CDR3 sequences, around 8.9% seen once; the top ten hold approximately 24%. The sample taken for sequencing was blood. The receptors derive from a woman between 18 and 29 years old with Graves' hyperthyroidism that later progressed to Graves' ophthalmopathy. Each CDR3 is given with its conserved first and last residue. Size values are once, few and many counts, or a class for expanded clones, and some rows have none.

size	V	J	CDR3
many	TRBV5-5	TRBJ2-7	CASSLILSSSPGRYF
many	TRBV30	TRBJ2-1	CAWNLLVAGGYNEQFF
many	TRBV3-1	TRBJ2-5	CASSSRGRETQYF
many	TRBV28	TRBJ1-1	CASSLFVLGGTEAFF
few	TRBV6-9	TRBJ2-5	CASNSGRRVGETQYF
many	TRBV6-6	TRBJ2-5	CASSYQRGGGKETQYF
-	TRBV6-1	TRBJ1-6	CASSTGTYNSPLHF
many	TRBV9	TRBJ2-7	CASSVSGQYEQYF
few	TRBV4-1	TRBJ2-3	CASSLAGGGDTQYF
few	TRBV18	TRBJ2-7	CASSPKYVSRELLSYEQYF
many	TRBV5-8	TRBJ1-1	CASSLEPGHTEAFF
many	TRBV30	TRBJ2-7	CAWSDSGTGNEQYF
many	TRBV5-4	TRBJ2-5	CASSLGPTGPQETQYF
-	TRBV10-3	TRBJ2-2	CAISGDTGELFF
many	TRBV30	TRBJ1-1	CAWSVKNTEAFF
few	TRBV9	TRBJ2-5	CASSSGLTETQYF
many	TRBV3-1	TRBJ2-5	CASSQDPGQTKTQYF
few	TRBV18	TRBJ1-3	CASSPRFDSGNTIYF
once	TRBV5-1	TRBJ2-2	CASSPEVGTGELFF
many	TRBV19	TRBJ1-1	CASTIQGAIEVTEAFF
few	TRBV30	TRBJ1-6	CGWAGQYNSPLHF
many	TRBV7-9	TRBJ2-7	CASSLPGTDPSEQYF
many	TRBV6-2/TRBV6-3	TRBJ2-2	CATRDQVGELFF
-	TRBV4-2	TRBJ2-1	CASSQVVLREGSYNEQFF
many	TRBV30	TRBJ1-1	CAWDFGQGVSGYTEAFF
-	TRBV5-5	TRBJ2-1	CASSLTSHEQFF
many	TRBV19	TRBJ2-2	CASSGLADLTGELFF
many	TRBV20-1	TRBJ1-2	CSAREMDVGYTF
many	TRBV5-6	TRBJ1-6	CASSPGAGLGSPLHF
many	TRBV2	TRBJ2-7	CASSEAPGTSYEQYF
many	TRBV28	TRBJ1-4	CASSSGGNEKLFF
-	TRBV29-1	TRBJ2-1	CSVRWRGGTNNEQFF
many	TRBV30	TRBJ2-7	CAWSVGAGVEQYF
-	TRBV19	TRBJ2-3	CASSMTRKLNTQYF
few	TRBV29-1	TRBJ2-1	CSVREGLDEQFF
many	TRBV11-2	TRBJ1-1	CASSLYPTGDTEAFF
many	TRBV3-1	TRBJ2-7	CASSQTLLATYEQYF
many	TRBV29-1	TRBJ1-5	CSAQEYSNQPQHF
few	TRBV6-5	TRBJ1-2	CASSYSQGHGYTF
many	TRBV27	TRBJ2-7	CASSYRRGQGTYEQYF
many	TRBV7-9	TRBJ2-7	CASSLWGGEQYF
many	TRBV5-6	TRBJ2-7	CASSSNGPVQYF